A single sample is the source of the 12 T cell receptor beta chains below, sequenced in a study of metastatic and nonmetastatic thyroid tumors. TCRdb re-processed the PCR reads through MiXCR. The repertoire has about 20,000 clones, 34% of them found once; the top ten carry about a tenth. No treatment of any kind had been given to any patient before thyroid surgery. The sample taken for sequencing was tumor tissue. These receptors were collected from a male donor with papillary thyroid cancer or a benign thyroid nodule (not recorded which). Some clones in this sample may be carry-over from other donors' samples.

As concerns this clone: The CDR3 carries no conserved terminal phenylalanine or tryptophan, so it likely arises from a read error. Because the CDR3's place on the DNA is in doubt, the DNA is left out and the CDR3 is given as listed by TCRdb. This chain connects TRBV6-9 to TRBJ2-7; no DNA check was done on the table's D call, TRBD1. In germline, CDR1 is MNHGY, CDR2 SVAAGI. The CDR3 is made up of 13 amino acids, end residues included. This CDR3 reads CASSEYRGGGHNC.

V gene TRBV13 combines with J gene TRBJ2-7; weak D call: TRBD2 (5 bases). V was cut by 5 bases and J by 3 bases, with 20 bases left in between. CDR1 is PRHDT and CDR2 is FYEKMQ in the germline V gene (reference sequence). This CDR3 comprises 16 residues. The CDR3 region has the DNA TGTGCCAGCAGCCTTTCCGTTTTGAGCGGAAGCTACGAGCAGTACTTC. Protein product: CASSLSVLSGSYEQYF.

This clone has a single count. As DNA, the CDR3 is TGCAGCGTTGGGAGGAACCAAGAGACCCAGTACTTC. Amino acid sequence: CSVGRNQETQYF. V is TRBV29-1 and J is TRBJ2-5, with D possibly matching TRBD2 (5 bases). Germline V gene lookup returns CDR1 SQVTM and CDR2 ANQGSEA. V lost 4 bases, J lost 0 bases, and 6 bases lay in between. The CDR3 is 12 residues long. Full variable domain (outside the CDR3, taken from reference TRBV29-1 and TRBJ2-5): SAVISQKPSRDICQRGTSLTIQCQVDSQVTMMFWYRQQPGQSLTLIATANQGSEATYESGFVIDKFPISRPNLTFSTLTVSNMSPEDSSIYLCSVGRNQETQYFGPGTRLLVL.

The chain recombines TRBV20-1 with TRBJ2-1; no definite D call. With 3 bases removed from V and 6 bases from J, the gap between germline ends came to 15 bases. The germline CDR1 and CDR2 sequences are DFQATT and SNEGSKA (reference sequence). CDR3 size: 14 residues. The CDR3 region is CSARDRLLANEQFF. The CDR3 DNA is TGCAGTGCTAGGGACCGACTTCTCGCCAATGAGCAGTTCTTC.

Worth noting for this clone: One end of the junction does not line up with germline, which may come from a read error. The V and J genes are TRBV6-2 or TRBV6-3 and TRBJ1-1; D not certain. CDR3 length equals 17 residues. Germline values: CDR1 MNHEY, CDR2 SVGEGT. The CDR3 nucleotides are TGTGCCAGCATTTACAGCGCGGCAGGTGCGGTCAACACTGAAGCTTTCTTT. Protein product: CASIYSAAGAVNTEAFF.

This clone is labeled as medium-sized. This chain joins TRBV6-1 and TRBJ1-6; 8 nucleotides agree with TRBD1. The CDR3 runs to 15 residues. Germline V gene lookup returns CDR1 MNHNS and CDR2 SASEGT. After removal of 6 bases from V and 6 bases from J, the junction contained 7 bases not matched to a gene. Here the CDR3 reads CASRAQQGVNSPLHF. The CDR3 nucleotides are TGTGCCAGCAGAGCTCAACAGGGGGTTAATTCACCCCTCCACTTT.

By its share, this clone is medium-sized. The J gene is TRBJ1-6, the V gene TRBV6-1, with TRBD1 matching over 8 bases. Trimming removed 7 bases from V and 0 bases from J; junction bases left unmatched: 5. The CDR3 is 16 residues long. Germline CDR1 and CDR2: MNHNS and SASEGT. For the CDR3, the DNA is TGTGCCAGCATGGGACAGGCGAGCTCCTATAATTCACCCCTCCACTTT. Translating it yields CASMGQASSYNSPLHF.

CDR3 DNA: TGTGCCAGCAGCGATAGGGCGGGACAGGAATCCTCCTACGAGCAGTACTTC. Encoded protein: CASSDRAGQESSYEQYF. The rearrangement joins TRBV9 to TRBJ2-7, with 8 bases aligning to TRBD1. The ends lost 3 bases at V and 0 bases at J; junction bases unmatched: 11. The CDR3 is made up of 17 amino acids. Germline-derived CDR1 and CDR2 are SGDLS and YYNGEE.

The CDR3 DNA reads TGCAGTGCGGGGGGGCGGGAGGTGTCCTACGAGCAGTACTTC. It yields the protein CSAGGREVSYEQYF. The gene calls are TRBV20-1 and TRBJ2-7, with 8 bases matching TRBD2. Losses at the gene ends were 6 bases for V and 1 base for J; bases not matched to a gene: 8. Germline CDR1 reads DFQATT; CDR2 reads SNEGSKA (reference sequence). The CDR3 has 14 residues.

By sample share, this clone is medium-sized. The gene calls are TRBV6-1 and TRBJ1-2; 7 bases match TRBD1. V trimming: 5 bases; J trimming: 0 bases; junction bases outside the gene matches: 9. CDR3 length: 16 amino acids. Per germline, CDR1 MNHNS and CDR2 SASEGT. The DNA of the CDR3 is TGTGCCAGCAGTTTGACAGGGCTGTTAACTAACTATGGCTACACCTTC. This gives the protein CASSLTGLLTNYGYTF.

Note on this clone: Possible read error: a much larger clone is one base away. The DNA of the CDR3 is TGTGCCAGCAGCTTAGCGCCCGAGGTGGAGACCCAGTACTTC. Translation: CASSLAPEVETQYF. The chain employs TRBV7-7 and TRBJ2-5; D call uncertain. Germline lookup yields CDR1 SSHAT and CDR2 FNYEAQ (reference sequence). V dropped 0 bases and J dropped 5 bases, with 10 bases sitting between them. The CDR3 length is 14 residues.

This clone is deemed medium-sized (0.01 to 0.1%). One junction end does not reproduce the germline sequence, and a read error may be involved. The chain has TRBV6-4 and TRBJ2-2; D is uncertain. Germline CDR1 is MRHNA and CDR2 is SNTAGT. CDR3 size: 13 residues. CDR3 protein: CASSNSNTGELFF. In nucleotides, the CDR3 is TGTGCCAGCAGTAACTCCAACACCGGGGAGCTGTTTTTT.